A selection of T cell receptor beta chains follows, all from one sample in a study of human T cells and chemical hapten exposure. TCRdb called the RACE reads again in MiXCR, with one record for every CDR3 protein. The repertoire holds about 95,000 distinct CDR3 sequences, with roughly 11% as singletons. The input for sequencing was whole blood, taken in connection with sensitization to the hapten diphenylcyclopropenone (DPC). The receptors originated from a woman aged 35 to 49 with alopecia areata. Some clones in this sample may be carry-over from other donors' samples. The CDR3 runs from the conserved cysteine through the conserved F or W. The D gene is left open where the match is weak. Rows give clone size only sometimes, using once, few, many, or a class for an expanded clone.

d_gene	v_gene	abundance	j_gene	len	CDR3aa	CDR3nt
TRBD1	TRBV12-3/TRBV12-4	many	TRBJ1-2	15	CASSLSGQGAYGYTF	TGTGCCAGCAGTTTATCCGGCCAGGGGGCCTATGGCTACACCTTC
NA	TRBV19	NA	TRBJ1-2	14	CASSIAPGGRGYTF	TGTGCCAGTAGTATAGCCCCCGGAGGCCGTGGCTACACCTTC
TRBD1	TRBV25-1	NA	TRBJ1-4	16	CASSDPSGTGYEKLFF	TGTGCCAGCAGTGACCCTTCCGGGACAGGGTATGAAAAACTGTTTTTT
NA	TRBV7-2	NA	TRBJ2-1	12	CASSLITNEQFF	TGTGCCAGCAGCTTGATTACAAATGAGCAGTTCTTC
TRBD1	TRBV12-3/TRBV12-4	NA	TRBJ2-6	17	CASSGRDRGSGANVLTF	TGTGCCAGCAGTGGCCGGGACAGGGGCTCTGGGGCCAACGTCCTGACTTTC
NA	TRBV2	many	TRBJ1-1	16	CASPLRDDTSEGEAFF	TGTGCCAGCCCTTTGAGGGACGACACCTCTGAAGGTGAAGCTTTCTTT
TRBD2	TRBV3-1	many	TRBJ2-3	17	CASSPWGGAGGPDTQYF	TGTGCCAGCAGCCCCTGGGGCGGAGCGGGAGGGCCGGATACGCAGTATTTT
NA	TRBV5-6	NA	TRBJ2-6	17	CASSTDPGVSGANVLTF	TGTGCCAGCAGCACGGACCCCGGGGTCTCTGGGGCCAACGTCCTGACTTTC
NA	TRBV12-3/TRBV12-4	NA	TRBJ2-7	14	CASSLERRYYEQYF	TGTGCCAGCAGTTTGGAAAGACGGTACTACGAGCAGTACTTC
NA	TRBV7-9	NA	TRBJ2-4	15	CASSQRGQDKNIQYF	TGTGCCAGCAGCCAGAGGGGCCAGGACAAAAACATTCAGTACTTC
NA	TRBV29-1	few	TRBJ1-1	12	CSAGDGNTEAFF	TGCAGCGCCGGGGACGGCAACACTGAAGCTTTCTTT
TRBD2	TRBV28	few	TRBJ2-5	14	CASSASGGRETQYF	TGTGCCAGCAGTGCGAGCGGGGGAAGAGAGACCCAGTACTTC
TRBD1	TRBV7-2	many	TRBJ2-4	16	CASSRGQELAKNIQYF	TGTGCCAGCAGCCGCGGACAGGAACTAGCCAAAAACATTCAGTACTTC
NA	TRBV7-2	many	TRBJ2-3	14	CASSSRPLGDTQYF	TGTGCCAGCAGCTCGCGGCCTTTAGGAGATACGCAGTATTTT
TRBD1	TRBV29-1	NA	TRBJ2-3	11	CSVQGADTQYF	TGCAGCGTTCAGGGGGCTGATACGCAGTATTTT
NA	TRBV10-3	many	TRBJ2-1	13	CAISESTSRGPFF	TGTGCCATCAGTGAGTCGACTAGTCGAGGACCGTTCTTC
NA	TRBV29-1	many	TRBJ2-3	15	CSVDPLSGATDTQYF	TGCAGCGTTGACCCCCTATCCGGGGCCACAGATACGCAGTATTTT
NA	TRBV28	many	TRBJ1-5	12	CASSPPLQPQHF	TGTGCCAGCAGTCCCCCGCTACAGCCCCAGCATTTT
TRBD2	TRBV7-2	many	TRBJ2-1	16	CASSRVAGVPYNEQFF	TGTGCCAGCAGCCGTGTAGCGGGGGTCCCCTACAATGAGCAGTTCTTC
NA	TRBV11-3	few	TRBJ1-1	13	CASSRGRYTEAFF	TGTGCCAGCAGCCGCGGACGGTACACTGAAGCTTTCTTT
NA	TRBV25-1	many	TRBJ2-5	14	CASSDSAREETQYF	TGTGCCAGCAGTGATTCGGCCAGGGAAGAGACCCAGTACTTC
TRBD1	TRBV28	NA	TRBJ2-7	13	CAITGTGPYEQYF	TGTGCCATCACCGGGACAGGACCCTACGAGCAGTACTTC
TRBD2	TRBV5-1	few	TRBJ2-1	15	CASSPETSGYNEQFF	TGCGCCAGCAGCCCCGAGACTAGCGGCTACAATGAGCAGTTCTTC
TRBD1	TRBV6-2/TRBV6-3	few	TRBJ1-1	16	CASSYPSGGANTEAFF	TGTGCCAGCAGTTACCCCTCAGGGGGAGCGAACACTGAAGCTTTCTTT
TRBD2	TRBV29-1	few	TRBJ2-1	15	CSVPHSGSSYNEQFF	TGCAGCGTTCCTCATAGCGGGAGCTCCTACAATGAGCAGTTCTTC
NA	TRBV14	many	TRBJ1-2	16	CASSQSMWRAAAGYTF	TGTGCCAGCAGCCAGTCAATGTGGAGGGCGGCGGCTGGCTACACCTTC
NA	TRBV30	few	TRBJ1-2	12	CAFQMGGSGYTF	TGTGCCTTCCAAATGGGGGGGTCTGGCTACACCTTC
NA	TRBV7-2	many	TRBJ2-3	15	CASSGERAGADTQYF	TGTGCCAGCAGCGGGGAGAGGGCCGGGGCAGATACGCAGTATTTT
NA	TRBV12-3/TRBV12-4	few	TRBJ1-2	12	CASSFQNYGYTF	TGTGCCAGCAGTTTCCAAAACTATGGCTACACCTTC
NA	TRBV30	NA	TRBJ1-1	15	CAWRLTGPQNTEAFF	TGTGCCTGGAGGTTGACAGGACCGCAGAACACTGAAGCTTTCTTT
NA	TRBV6-2/TRBV6-3	few	TRBJ2-3	12	CASSYGQGSQYF	TGTGCCAGCAGTTACGGGCAGGGAAGCCAGTATTTT
TRBD1	TRBV9	NA	TRBJ1-2	16	CASSGSRTGEYYGYTF	TGTGCCAGCAGCGGGTCCAGGACAGGGGAGTACTATGGCTACACCTTC
NA	TRBV28	NA	TRBJ1-1	14	CASSDYLVNTEAFF	TGTGCCAGCAGTGACTATCTGGTGAACACTGAAGCTTTCTTT
TRBD1	TRBV29-1	many	TRBJ1-1	13	CSVGAGGSTEAFF	TGCAGCGTTGGGGCAGGGGGGAGCACTGAAGCTTTCTTT
TRBD1	TRBV3-1	few	TRBJ2-7	13	CASTPTTGGEQYF	TGTGCCAGCACCCCGACGACAGGGGGGGAGCAGTACTTC
TRBD1	TRBV2	NA	TRBJ1-4	17	CASRRDRGPRRDEKLFF	TGTGCCAGCAGACGGGACAGGGGACCCCGACGTGATGAAAAACTGTTTTTT
TRBD1	TRBV29-1	few	TRBJ1-1	13	CSVEEQGGTEAFF	TGCAGCGTTGAAGAACAGGGGGGCACTGAAGCTTTCTTT
NA	TRBV6-6	few	TRBJ1-1	12	CASSYVGAEAFF	TGTGCCAGCAGTTACGTGGGGGCTGAAGCTTTCTTT
NA	TRBV19	many	TRBJ2-1	14	CASSTASSYNEQFF	TGTGCCAGTAGTACGGCTTCCTCCTACAATGAGCAGTTCTTC
NA	TRBV19	many	TRBJ1-5	12	CASSIQRQPQHF	TGTGCCAGTAGTATACAAAGACAGCCCCAGCATTTT